The 20 T cell receptor beta chains in this list originate from one sample, sequenced in a study of long-term antiretroviral therapy in people with HIV. Survey-level immunoSEQ v3.0 assays were run. Using immunoSEQ multiplex PCR, the repertoire was profiled, and TCRdb retains in-frame clones only, with some absent. The sample lists 20,000 to 30,000 clones, 86% occurring once. The sample was unsorted PBMCs, taken approximately 2.6 years after starting antiretroviral therapy. Receptors were obtained from a man aged 35-49 years with HIV.

The chain has TRBV7-8 and TRBJ1-5, with 8 bases lining up with TRBD1. Trimming removed 5 bases from V and 4 bases from J; junction bases left unmatched: 7. The CDR3 has 15 amino acids. CDR1 is SGHVS, CDR2 FQNEAQ, per germline. CDR3 in amino acids: CASSGHRTGNQPQHF. CDR3 DNA sequence: TGTGCCAGCAGCGGACACCGGACAGGGAATCAGCCCCAGCATTTT.

This chain connects TRBV11-1 to TRBJ1-1; no clear D. This CDR3 spans 14 amino acids. Germline-derived CDR1 and CDR2 are SGHAT and FQDESV (reference sequence). Trimming removed 3 bases at V and 1 base at J, with 9 bases between. In nucleotides, the CDR3 is TGTGCCAGCAGCTTTGACGGAGCGAACACTGAAGCTTTCTTT. It is translated as CASSFDGANTEAFF.

This clone has just one count. This rearrangement joins TRBV7-9 to TRBJ2-1; possibly TRBD1 for D (6 bases). Germline V gives CDR1 SEHNR, CDR2 FQNEAQ (reference sequence). The CDR3 has 14 amino acids. Trimming shortened V by 8 bases and J by 6 bases, and 17 bases separated the two germline ends. The CDR3 DNA reads TGTGCCAGCGCGGACAGTCCGGCGCGCAATGAGCAGTTCTTC. This translates into CASADSPARNEQFF.

The chain employs TRBV5-1 and TRBJ2-2; TRBD2 might be the D (6 bases). V was cut by 3 bases and J by 1 base, with 10 bases left in between. CDR1 is SGHRS and CDR2 is YFSETQ in the germline V gene. The CDR3 totals 15 residues. The CDR3 is CASSYPGGNTGELFF. In DNA form, the CDR3 reads TGCGCCAGCAGCTATCCCGGGGGGAACACCGGGGAGCTGTTTTTT.

The J gene is TRBJ2-5, the V gene TRBV6-5; D remains ambiguous. The CDR3 length is 14 residues. In germline, CDR1 is MNHEY, CDR2 SVGAGI. Trimming stripped 4 bases from V and 4 bases from J, with 13 bases between. The CDR3 loop reads CASSSTLDGETQYF. The CDR3 DNA follows: TGTGCCAGCAGTTCGACCCTTGACGGAGAGACCCAGTACTTC.

This chain links TRBV6-1 with TRBJ2-2; tentatively, D is TRBD2 (6 bases). This CDR3 comprises 14 residues. Germline CDR1 reads MNHNS; CDR2 reads SASEGT. In DNA, the CDR3 is TGTGTCTCGCGCGAGGGAGGGAACACCGGGGAGCTGTTTTTT. Translating gives CVSREGGNTGELFF.

The chain combines TRBV6-5 with TRBJ2-4; TRBD1 matches at 10 bases. Trimming at V came to 4 bases and at J to 7 bases, leaving 7 bases not matched to a gene. CDR1 is MNHEY, CDR2 SVGAGI, per germline. This CDR3 is 15 amino acids long. Here the CDR3 DNA reads TGTGCCAGCAGTTCCCCCGACAGGGGGCAGAACATTCAGTACTTC. As protein: CASSSPDRGQNIQYF.

The chain uses TRBV5-1 and TRBJ2-5, with unresolved D. Trimming shortened V by 2 bases and J by 3 bases, and 2 bases separated the two germline ends. CDR1 and CDR2 from the germline V gene are SGHRS and YFSETQ. This CDR3 is built from 11 residues. The CDR3 reads CASSLEETQYF. CDR3 sequence (DNA): TGCGCCAGCAGCTTAGAAGAGACCCAGTACTTC.

The gene calls are TRBV4-3 and TRBJ2-1; 12 bases are a match to TRBD2. Germline CDR1 and CDR2: LGHNA and YSLEER. V dropped 8 bases and J dropped 6; count of bases not matched to a gene: 8. There are 15 residues in the CDR3. The CDR3 nucleotides are TGCGCCAGCCGCCTGGGACTAGCGGGCTTCAATGAGCAGTTCTTC. Translating gives CASRLGLAGFNEQFF.

This sequence joins TRBV30 and TRBJ2-1, with 11 nucleotides matching TRBD1. Germline V lookup: CDR1 GTSNPN, CDR2 SVGIG (reference sequence). The CDR3 contains 15 residues. Trimming took 2 bases from V and 6 from J; bases not matched to a gene: 6. This CDR3 reads CAWSFHGTGGNEQFF. For the CDR3, the DNA is TGTGCCTGGAGTTTCCACGGGACAGGGGGCAATGAGCAGTTCTTC. Full variable domain (outside the CDR3, taken from reference TRBV30 and TRBJ2-1): SQTIHQWPATLVQPVGSPLSLECTVEGTSNPNLYWYRQAAGRGLQLLFYSVGIGQISSEVPQNLSASRPQDRQFILSSKKLLLSDSGFYLCAWSFHGTGGNEQFFGPGTRLTVL.

V and J are TRBV27 and TRBJ1-3; D may be TRBD1 (5 bases). Trimming pared 2 bases from V and 4 bases from J, leaving 18 bases between. The CDR3 covers 17 residues. Germline assignment: CDR1 MNHEY and CDR2 SMNVEV (reference sequence). CDR3 sequence reads: CASSLPWDVFEGNTIYF. The CDR3 DNA reads TGTGCCAGCAGTTTACCATGGGACGTCTTCGAGGGAAACACCATATATTTT.

The rearrangement joins TRBV27 to TRBJ2-1; unclear D gene. The CDR3 length is 12 residues. Looked up from germline, CDR1 is MNHEY and CDR2 is SMNVEV (reference sequence). With 2 bases removed from V and 4 bases from J, the gap between germline ends came to 3 bases. The DNA for the CDR3 is TGTGCCAGCAGTTTAGGGTACAATGAGCAGTTCTTC. Residues: CASSLGYNEQFF.

This clone has just one count. The chain has TRBV7-9 and TRBJ1-1; 8 nucleotides match TRBD1. The CDR3 has 15 residues. Germline-derived CDR1 and CDR2 are SEHNR and FQNEAQ (reference sequence). V lost 1 base, J lost 1 base, and 2 bases stayed unmatched. CDR3 residues: CASSLGGTGNTEAFF. The CDR3 nucleotides read TGTGCCAGCAGCTTAGGAGGGACAGGGAACACTGAAGCTTTCTTT. The complete variable domain, with remaining parts taken from reference TRBV7-9 and TRBJ1-1, reads DTGVSQNPRHKITKRGQNVTFRCDPISEHNRLYWYRQTLGQGPEFLTYFQNEAQLEKSRLLSDRFSAERPKGSFSTLEIQRTEQGDSAMYLCASSLGGTGNTEAFFGQGTRLTVV.

The V gene is TRBV6-6, the J gene TRBJ2-7, with D possibly being TRBD2 (6 bases). The CDR3 has 16 amino acids. Germline values: CDR1 MNHNY, CDR2 SVGAGI (reference sequence). Trimming took 2 bases from V and 1 from J, leaving 15 bases between them. CDR3 amino acids: CASSYQGPSASYEQYF. The CDR3, as DNA: TGTGCCAGCAGTTACCAGGGTCCTAGCGCTTCCTACGAGCAGTACTTC.

The CDR3 here is CASSLQDHLEQYF. The CDR3 DNA follows: TGCGCCAGCAGCCTACAGGACCACCTCGAGCAGTACTTC. This chain uses TRBV5-1 with TRBJ2-7, with D possibly TRBD1 on 5 matching bases. The germline CDR1 and CDR2 sequences are SGHRS and YFSETQ. Trimming shortened V by 4 bases and J by 6 bases, and 14 bases separated the two germline ends. This CDR3 has 13 residues.

The chain recombines TRBV7-6 with TRBJ2-2; D is perhaps TRBD2 (5 bases). The germline gives CDR1 SGHVS, CDR2 FNYEAQ. The CDR3 consists of 14 residues. V lost 8 bases and J lost 0, with 10 bases in between. CDR3 sequence reads: CASGGRTNTGELFF. The CDR3 bases are TGTGCCAGCGGAGGACGGACGAACACCGGGGAGCTGTTTTTT.

This clone was detected once. This chain connects TRBV29-1 to TRBJ1-1; D gene unclear. The CDR3 contains 13 residues. Deletions cut 3 bases from V and 0 bases from J, with 8 bases between. Per germline, CDR1 SQVTM and CDR2 ANQGSEA. As DNA, the CDR3 is TGCAGCGTTGAGAACAGCTTGAACACTGAAGCTTTCTTT. Translation: CSVENSLNTEAFF.

This chain links TRBV11-2 with TRBJ2-1; 9 bases align to TRBD2. V gave up 5 bases and J gave up 3 bases; unmatched junction bases: 8. CDR1 SGHAT and CDR2 FQNNGV come from the germline V gene. The CDR3 is 16 amino acids. This chain's CDR3 is CASSRFSGGLYNEQFF. The CDR3 coding sequence is TGTGCCAGCAGCAGATTTAGCGGGGGCCTCTACAATGAGCAGTTCTTC. The full variable domain, in which reference TRBV11-2 and TRBJ2-1 provide the parts outside the CDR3, is EAGVAQSPRYKIIEKRQSVAFWCNPISGHATLYWYQQILGQGPKLLIQFQNNGVVDDSQLPKDRFSAERLKGVDSTLKIQPAKLEDSAVYLCASSRFSGGLYNEQFFGPGTRLTVL.

The V gene is TRBV5-4, the J gene TRBJ2-2, with a weak D call TRBD2 (6 bases). Germline values: CDR1 SGHNT, CDR2 YYREEE (reference sequence). Trimming shortened V by 0 bases and J by 2 bases, and 14 bases separated the two germline ends. The CDR3 has 17 amino acids. The CDR3 DNA reads TGTGCCAGCAGCTTGGCCGTGGGCGGGGCCAACACCGGGGAGCTGTTTTTT. Encoded protein: CASSLAVGGANTGELFF.

The chain joins TRBV4-1 to TRBJ2-4, with a weak D call TRBD1 (6 bases). V was trimmed by 3 bases and J by 0 bases, leaving 9 bases between them. Looked up from germline, CDR1 is MGHRA and CDR2 is YSYEKL. This CDR3 has 15 residues. The CDR3 bases are TGCGCCAGCAGCCATCTGACAGGAGCCAAAAACATTCAGTACTTC. Translated, it gives CASSHLTGAKNIQYF.